One sample yielded the 23 T cell receptor beta chains listed below, sequenced in a study of CD8+CD57+ T cells in acquired aplastic anemia. For CDR3 and TCR beta VDJ profiling, genomic DNA was the template used. Each CDR3 protein is one row after TCRdb ran MiXCR on the reads. The table records 100,000 to 130,000 distinct CDR3 sequences, around half of them present only once. Sequencing used sorted CD4+, CD8+, or CD8+CD57+ T cells (not recorded which) from PBMCs. The receptors were gathered from a human donor in good health, serving as a control.

A note on this clonotype: This may be a read error: a much more frequent sequence differs by one nucleotide. J is TRBJ2-4 and V is TRBV4-1; maybe TRBD1 (6 bases). Germline V gene lookup returns CDR1 MGHRA and CDR2 YSYEKL. The CDR3 is 16 residues long. The CDR3 coding sequence is TGCGCCCGCAGCCAAGGTTTGACAGGAGGAAAAAACATTCAGTACTTC. Translation: CARSQGLTGGKNIQYF.

CDR3 region: CASSLRGGAGGYTF. The CDR3 DNA reads as TGTGCCAGCAGCTTGCGCGGGGGGGCCGGTGGCTACACCTTC. V and J are TRBV5-5 and TRBJ1-2; possibly TRBD1 for D (6 bases). Germline V gives CDR1 SGHKS, CDR2 YYEKEE (reference sequence). The V gene lost 1 base and the J gene lost 7 bases, with 14 bases spanning the gap. The CDR3 runs to 14 residues.

The CDR3 DNA sequence: TGTGCCACCAGTGAGAACAGGGGTAATTCACCCCTCCACTTT. Amino acids: CATSENRGNSPLHF. The chain recombines TRBV24-1 with TRBJ1-6, with TRBD1 identical over 7 bases. Germline V gene lookup returns CDR1 KGHDR and CDR2 SFDVKD. After removal of 4 bases from V and 6 bases from J, the junction contained 2 bases not matched to a gene. The CDR3 has 14 amino acids.

The chain combines TRBV7-9 with TRBJ1-1; no clear D. The CDR3 consists of 10 residues. Looked up from germline, CDR1 is SEHNR and CDR2 is FQNEAQ (reference sequence). The germline V and J ends were trimmed by 5 bases and 8 bases, with 6 bases remaining between them. CDR3 DNA: TGTGCCAGCAGCGGGCGGGAAGCTTTCTTT. Its protein product is CASSGREAFF.

With respect to this clonotype: As the CDR3 is not closed by the conserved phenylalanine or tryptophan, this likely results from a read error. J is TRBJ2-7 and V is TRBV10-3; 7 bases agree with TRBD1. Germline trimming cut 3 bases from V and 2 bases from J; bases unmatched to any gene: 7. The germline gives CDR1 ENHRY, CDR2 SYGVKD. The CDR3 has 15 residues. Written as DNA, the CDR3 is TGTGCCATCAGTGACGAAGGTAGGGGGCCCTACGAGCAGTACTTA. This sequence encodes CAISDEGRGPYEQYL.

This clonotype was detected ten times or more. J is TRBJ1-1 and V is TRBV15; D gene unclear. With 0 bases removed from V and 5 bases from J, the gap between germline ends came to 13 bases. The CDR3 is 15 residues long. The V gene's germline CDR1 is LNHNV and CDR2 YYDKDF (reference sequence). CDR3 loop: CATSREDTYGTEAFF. DNA of the CDR3: TGTGCCACCAGCAGAGAAGACACCTATGGGACTGAAGCTTTCTTT.

Of note for this clonotype: Compared with germline, one end of the junction differs, possibly owing to a read error. The rearrangement uses TRBV6-1 and TRBJ2-2; possible D gene TRBD2, 5 bases. CDR1 is MNHNS and CDR2 is SASEGT in the germline V gene. The length of the CDR3 is 13 residues. The DNA for the CDR3 is TGTGCCAGCAGTGCGCTAAACACCGGGGAGCTGTTTTTC. Protein sequence: CASSALNTGELFF.

The J gene is TRBJ2-7, the V gene TRBV29-1; TRBD1 aligns across 7 bases. After removal of 5 bases from V and 3 bases from J, the junction contained 13 bases not matched to a gene. Germline CDR1 is SQVTM and CDR2 is ANQGSEA. The CDR3 is 15 residues long. DNA for the CDR3: TGCAGCGTTCAAGGACTCAAGACAGGGCACTACGAGCAGTACTTC. Translation: CSVQGLKTGHYEQYF.

This clonotype appeared a few times. The rearrangement uses TRBV29-1 and TRBJ2-7, with TRBD1 as a possible D gene (5 bases). V was pared by 5 bases and J by 7 bases, with 15 bases between. Germline V CDR1 and CDR2: SQVTM, ANQGSEA. The CDR3 is made up of 12 amino acids. CDR3 region: CSVNWGRYEQYF. The CDR3 DNA sequence: TGCAGCGTTAATTGGGGCCGGTATGAGCAGTACTTC.

This chain links TRBV20-1 with TRBJ2-1; D may be TRBD2 (6 bases). Germline loops: CDR1 DFQATT, CDR2 SNEGSKA (reference sequence). The CDR3 is 15 amino acids. The ends were cut back, 3 bases at V and 0 bases at J, with 12 bases in the middle. In DNA, the CDR3 is TGCAGTGCTAGTCCGGAGGAGGGCTCCTACAATGAGCAGTTCTTC. The encoded protein is CSASPEEGSYNEQFF.

In this sample, this clonotype turned up a few times. At one of its ends the junction is not consistent with the germline gene, which may arise from a read error. This chain connects TRBV5-4 to TRBJ2-5, with 7 nucleotides matching TRBD1. This CDR3 region has 17 residues. Germline lookup yields CDR1 SGHNT and CDR2 YYREEE (reference sequence). The CDR3 here is CASSSKMDRRYQGTQYF. CDR3 DNA sequence: TGTGCCAGCAGCTCCAAAATGGACAGGCGCTACCAAGGGACCCAGTACTTC.

The CDR3 reads CASSAVGQGTDTQYF. The CDR3 nucleotides read TGTGCCAGCAGCGCGGTGGGACAGGGTACAGATACGCAGTATTTT. The chain uses TRBV5-6 and TRBJ2-3, with 9 bases aligning to TRBD1. The CDR3 sequence is 15 residues long. Germline loops: CDR1 SGHDT, CDR2 YYEEEE. With 4 bases clipped from V and 3 bases from J, the junction kept 6 bases outside the gene matches.

This clonotype was counted many times. This chain connects TRBV5-1 to TRBJ2-1; TRBD1 matches 7 bases. The germline gives CDR1 SGHRS, CDR2 YFSETQ. The CDR3 runs to 12 residues. V gave up 8 bases and J gave up 8 bases; unmatched junction bases: 7. CDR3: CASLAGGDEQFF. CDR3 in DNA: TGCGCCAGTCTTGCAGGGGGTGATGAGCAGTTCTTC.

This clonotype appeared a single time. This chain connects TRBV5-1 to TRBJ1-2; tentatively, D is TRBD1 (5 bases). This CDR3 has 14 residues. Germline values: CDR1 SGHRS, CDR2 YFSETQ. Trimming stripped 4 bases from V and 6 bases from J, with 16 bases between. The CDR3 reads CASSPGGDRNGYTF. CDR3 DNA sequence: TGCGCCAGCAGCCCCGGGGGTGACCGGAATGGCTACACCTTC.

J is TRBJ2-7 and V is TRBV6-1; D may correspond to TRBD1 or TRBD2 (6 bases each). Trimming cost V 7 bases and J 2 bases, with 12 bases left between them. The CDR3 spans 13 residues. CDR1 and CDR2 (germline): MNHNS, SASEGT. CDR3 sequence: CASTGGRAYEQYF. CDR3 nucleotides: TGTGCCAGCACCGGGGGCCGCGCCTACGAGCAGTACTTC.

This clonotype was recorded many times. CDR3 sequence: CASSYPGGENTEAFF. The CDR3 bases are TGCGCCAGCAGCTACCCCGGGGGAGAGAACACTGAAGCTTTCTTT. This chain connects TRBV5-1 to TRBJ1-1; TRBD1 might be the D (5 bases). This CDR3 region has 15 residues. Germline V gene lookup returns CDR1 SGHRS and CDR2 YFSETQ. Trimming pared 3 bases from V and 1 base from J, leaving 13 bases between. Full variable domain (remainder filled in from reference TRBV5-1 and TRBJ1-1): KAGVTQTPRYLIKTRGQQVTLSCSPISGHRSVSWYQQTPGQGLQFLFEYFSETQRNKGNFPGRFSGRQFSNSRSEMNVSTLELGDSALYLCASSYPGGENTEAFFGQGTRLTVV.

This clonotype was seen repeatedly, ten times or more. The gene calls are TRBV4-3 and TRBJ1-3; 7 nucleotides match TRBD1. Germline CDR1 is LGHNA and CDR2 is YSLEER. The CDR3 is made up of 14 amino acids. Germline trimming cut 1 base from V and 7 bases from J; bases unmatched to any gene: 4. The CDR3 sequence is CASSQGTGANTIYF. The CDR3 coding sequence is TGCGCCAGCAGCCAAGGGACAGGAGCTAACACCATATATTTT.

The chain has TRBV19 and TRBJ2-1; 10 bases agree with TRBD1. This CDR3 is 14 amino acids long. Germline V CDR1 and CDR2: LNHDA, SQIVND (reference sequence). The J segment lost 6 bases and the V segment lost 5 bases, leaving 4 bases of the junction unmatched. The CDR3 protein is CASSRRDRGNEQFF. CDR3 nucleotides: TGTGCCAGTAGTCGTCGGGACAGGGGCAATGAGCAGTTCTTC. Variable domain in full (rest from reference TRBV19 and TRBJ2-1): DGGITQSPKYLFRKEGQNVTLSCEQNLNHDAMYWYRQDPGQGLRLIYYSQIVNDFQKGDIAEGYSVSREKKESFPLTVTSAQKNPTAFYLCASSRRDRGNEQFFGPGTRLTVL.

The chain recombines TRBV2 with TRBJ2-7; 10 bases line up with TRBD1. Trimming took 6 bases from V and 3 from J; bases not matched to a gene: 5. The germline gives CDR1 SNHLY, CDR2 FYNNEI. This CDR3 has 14 residues. Here the CDR3 reads CASREDRGNYEQYF. Written as DNA, the CDR3 is TGTGCCAGCAGGGAGGACAGGGGGAACTACGAGCAGTACTTC.

This clonotype was detected many times. The chain recombines TRBV9 with TRBJ2-7; TRBD2 might be the D (6 bases). The CDR3 has 15 residues. In germline, CDR1 is SGDLS, CDR2 YYNGEE. V lost 2 bases and J 3 bases, leaving 15 bases between the germline ends. CDR3 protein: CASSVSSAGLYEQYF. The CDR3, as DNA: TGTGCCAGCAGCGTTTCTAGCGCGGGGCTCTACGAGCAGTACTTC.

The table lists this clonotype with many counts. The V call is TRBV7-2, the J call TRBJ2-3; TRBD2 agrees at 11 bases. Germline assignment: CDR1 SGHTA and CDR2 FQGNSA. The V and J ends lost 4 bases and 5 bases, in that order; junction bases with no gene match: 14. The CDR3 has 18 residues. CDR3 region: CASSYAHLTSGEGDTQYF. Written as DNA, the CDR3 is TGTGCCAGCAGCTACGCCCACCTGACTAGCGGGGAGGGAGATACGCAGTATTTT.

The sample holds a few counts of this clonotype. The chain's CDR3 is CASSFLPQGTQTSSNVYGYTF. In DNA, the CDR3 is TGTGCCAGCAGTTTTTTACCCCAGGGGACTCAGACGAGTTCCAACGTCTATGGCTACACCTTC. The chain couples TRBV12-3 or TRBV12-4 to TRBJ1-2, with D possibly matching TRBD1 (6 bases). Between the trimmed V and J ends, which lost 3 bases and 4 bases, there was a span of 33 bases. This CDR3 region has 21 residues.

This chain links TRBV28 with TRBJ2-2; TRBD1 aligns across 7 bases. This CDR3 has 15 amino acids. V was pared by 7 bases and J by 5 bases, with 10 bases of the junction left unmatched. Germline CDR1 reads MDHEN; CDR2 reads SYDVKM. In nucleotides, the CDR3 is TGTGCCAGCAACCAACGGACAGGCCCAACCGGGGAGCTGTTTTTT. It translates to CASNQRTGPTGELFF.